A selection of T cell receptor beta chains follows, all from one sample in a study of identical twins. TCRdb ran MiXCR on the 5' RACE reads and lists one entry per CDR3 protein. The sample includes nearly 900,000 distinct CDR3 sequences, around an eighth of them seen just once. This sample was shared with a second study, whose subject was yellow fever vaccine responses in identical twins.

The sample was PBMCs. These receptors came from a woman younger than 30 in good health. The CDR3 runs from the conserved cysteine through the conserved F or W. The order of the fields is D gene, J gene, clone size, V gene, CDR3 DNA, CDR3 protein. A D gene is named only where the DNA matches it firmly. Not all rows give a size; the values are once, few, many and, for expanded clones, a class.

>NA|TRBJ2-1|NA|TRBV2
TGTGCCAGCGGTCCGACGCGGTACAATGAGCAGTTCTTC
CASGPTRYNEQFF
>NA|TRBJ1-2|few|TRBV5-5
TGTGCCAGCAGCCACCCGGGGGTTAACTATGGCTACACCTTC
CASSHPGVNYGYTF
>TRBD1|TRBJ2-4|many|TRBV12-3/TRBV12-4
TGTGCCAGCAGGGGGACAGCTTTAGCCAAAAACATTCAGTACTTC
CASRGTALAKNIQYF
>NA|TRBJ2-7|NA|TRBV18
TGTGCCAGCTCTCCGGGACCGGGAAGCTCCTACGAGCAGTACTTC
CASSPGPGSSYEQYF
>NA|TRBJ2-1|few|TRBV6-5
TGTGCCAGCAGTTACTCGGATGGGCCGCAGTTCTTC
CASSYSDGPQFF
>NA|TRBJ2-2|few|TRBV5-5
TGTGCCAGCCCTCTTGTTTCCGGGGAGCTGTTTTTT
CASPLVSGELFF
>NA|TRBJ2-7|few|TRBV4-1
TGCGCCAGCAGACAAAACAGGGGGGGTTCCTACGAGCAGTACTTC
CASRQNRGGSYEQYF
>TRBD1|TRBJ2-7|NA|TRBV6-2/TRBV6-3
TGTGCCAGCAGTTACCTTGAACGGACAGGCACGTACTTC
CASSYLERTGTYF
>NA|TRBJ1-2|few|TRBV3-1
TGTGCCAGCAGCCAAGTAATGTTCGGCTACACCTTC
CASSQVMFGYTF
>TRBD2|TRBJ2-2|NA|TRBV20-1
TGCAGTGCCATGCTATCGGGACTAGCGGGAGGATCGGGCACCGGGGAGCTGTTTTTT
CSAMLSGLAGGSGTGELFF
>TRBD2|TRBJ2-1|many|TRBV12-3/TRBV12-4
TGTGCCAGCAGTTTAGGGGGACTAGAGTACAATGAGCAGTTCTTC
CASSLGGLEYNEQFF
>NA|TRBJ2-7|few|TRBV20-1
TGCAGTGCTAGGAGGCTGGGGGTGTATGGCGAGCAGTACTTC
CSARRLGVYGEQYF
>NA|TRBJ2-4|NA|TRBV6-2/TRBV6-3
TGTGCCAGCAGCGAAGGACGGTTAATTGGGTACTTC
CASSEGRLIGYF
>NA|TRBJ1-1|few|TRBV6-1
TGTGCCAGCAGTACCCCCCCAGGGGCTGAAGCTTTCTTT
CASSTPPGAEAFF
>NA|TRBJ1-5|many|TRBV12-3/TRBV12-4
TGTGCCAGCAGTTTGGTCCGGGGCAATCAGCCCCAGCATTTT
CASSLVRGNQPQHF
>TRBD1|TRBJ2-3|few|TRBV5-1
TGCGCCAGCAATACAGGGGGCTCCACAGATACGCAGTATTTT
CASNTGGSTDTQYF
>NA|TRBJ2-7|few|TRBV5-1
TGCGCCAGCAGCTTGGGGGACAAACTATTCTACGAGCAGTACTTC
CASSLGDKLFYEQYF
>TRBD1|TRBJ2-2|few|TRBV3-1
TGTGCCAGCAGCCAAGCTCTCGTCGACAGGGGCACCGGGGAGCTGTTTTTT
CASSQALVDRGTGELFF
>TRBD2|TRBJ2-1|few|TRBV11-2
TGTGCCAGCAGCGCGCCGGGACTAGCGGGAGTGAATGAGCAGTTCTTC
CASSAPGLAGVNEQFF
>TRBD2|TRBJ2-5|few|TRBV11-3
TGTGCCAGCAGCTGGGGGCTAGCGGGAGGAGGAGAGACCCAGTACTTC
CASSWGLAGGGETQYF
>NA|TRBJ1-2|NA|TRBV2
TGTGCCAGCAGTGGAGCGGACAGAAACTATGGCTACACCTTC
CASSGADRNYGYTF
>NA|TRBJ2-2|NA|TRBV10-3
TGTGCCATCAGCAACATCGGGGCCGGGGAGCTGTTTTTT
CAISNIGAGELFF
>NA|TRBJ1-5|few|TRBV20-1
TGCAGTGCTAGAGAGGGTGATCAGCCCCAGCATTTT
CSAREGDQPQHF
>NA|TRBJ1-5|few|TRBV2
TGTGCCAGCAGTTTAGAACTCCTGGGGTATAGCAATCAGCCCCAGCATTTT
CASSLELLGYSNQPQHF
>NA|TRBJ1-3|NA|TRBV12-3/TRBV12-4
TGTGCCAGCAGATCCGGACAGATAAGCTCTGGAAACACCATATATTTT
CASRSGQISSGNTIYF